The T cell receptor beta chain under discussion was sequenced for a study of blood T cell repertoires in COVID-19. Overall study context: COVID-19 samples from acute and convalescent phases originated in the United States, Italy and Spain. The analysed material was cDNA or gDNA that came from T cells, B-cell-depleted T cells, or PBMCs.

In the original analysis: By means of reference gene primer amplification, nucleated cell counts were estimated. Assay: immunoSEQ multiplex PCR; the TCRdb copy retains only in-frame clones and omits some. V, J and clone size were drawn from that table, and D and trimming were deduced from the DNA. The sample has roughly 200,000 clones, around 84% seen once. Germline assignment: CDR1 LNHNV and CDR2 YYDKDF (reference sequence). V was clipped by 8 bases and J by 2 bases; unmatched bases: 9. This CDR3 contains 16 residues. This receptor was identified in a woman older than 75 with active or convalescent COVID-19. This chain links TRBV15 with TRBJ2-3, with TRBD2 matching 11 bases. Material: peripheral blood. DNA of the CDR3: TGTGCCACCGAGGGGCTAGCGGGGGGCCTCACAGATACGCAGTATTTT. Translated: CATEGLAGGLTDTQYF. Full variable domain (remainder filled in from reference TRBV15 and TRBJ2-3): DAMVIQNPRYQVTQFGKPVTLSCSQTLNHNVMYWYQQKSSQAPKLLFHYYDKDFNNEADTPDNFQSRRPNTSFCFLDIRSPGLGDTAMYLCATEGLAGGLTDTQYFGPGTRLTVL.